Listed here are 2 T cell receptor beta chains from one sample, sequenced in a study of T cells after yellow fever vaccination. One entry per CDR3 protein results from TCRdb running MiXCR on the 5' RACE reads. The table lists 100,000 to 150,000 distinct CDR3 sequences, 12% to 15% of them singletons. Sequenced here: CD8+ T cells sorted from PBMCs, sampled 5 days after the yellow fever booster vaccination. All receptors derive from a young man who received the YFV17D yellow fever vaccine.

This clonotype was counted ten times or more. J is TRBJ2-2 and V is TRBV6-2 or TRBV6-3; D is unresolved. Germline V gene sequence: CDR1 MNHEY, CDR2 SVGEGT. The CDR3 runs to 13 residues. The germline V and J ends were trimmed by 2 bases and 6 bases, with 7 bases remaining between them. CDR3: CASSYGVSGELFF. The CDR3 DNA reads as TGTGCCAGCAGTTACGGGGTTTCCGGGGAGCTGTTTTTT.

The J gene is TRBJ2-7, the V gene TRBV14; possibly TRBD2 for D (5 bases). The germline CDR1 and CDR2 sequences are SGHDN and FVKESK. This CDR3 has 15 residues. V was shortened by 4 bases and J by 2 bases, with 15 bases between the two germline ends. CDR3 sequence: CASSLEATVPYEQYF. CDR3 nucleotides: TGTGCCAGCAGCCTGGAGGCCACCGTGCCCTACGAGCAGTACTTC.